Below, 18 T cell receptor beta chains from the same sample are listed, as sequenced in a study of blood T cell repertoires in COVID-19. The repertoire was sequenced with immunoSEQ multiplex PCR; TCRdb's copy has only in-frame clones and lacks some. The data hold under 200,000 clones, with approximately 73% observed a single time. The specimen was peripheral blood. The source of these receptors is a woman older than 75 with acute or convalescent COVID-19.

The genes are TRBV5-1 and TRBJ2-2; TRBD2 might be the D (6 bases). Trimming left V 0 bases short and J 1 base short, with 7 bases between. The CDR3 spans 15 residues. Germline V gene sequence: CDR1 SGHRS, CDR2 YFSETQ. Here the CDR3 DNA reads TGCGCCAGCAGCTTGGCCGGGGGGAACACCGGGGAGCTGTTTTTT. Protein: CASSLAGGNTGELFF.

This clone came up a few times. The chain uses TRBV2 and TRBJ2-2; the D gene is possibly TRBD2 (6 bases). V lost 4 bases, J lost 7 bases, and 16 bases lay in between. This CDR3 comprises 15 residues. The germline V gene encodes CDR1 SNHLY and CDR2 FYNNEI. The chain's CDR3 is CASSVWDLANGELFF. DNA for the CDR3: TGTGCCAGCAGTGTTTGGGACTTAGCGAACGGGGAGCTGTTTTTT. The variable domain in full, completed from reference TRBV2 and TRBJ2-2, reads EPEVTQTPSHQVTQMGQEVILRCVPISNHLYFYWYRQILGQKVEFLVSFYNNEISEKSEIFDDQFSVERPDGSNFTLKIRSTKLEDSAMYFCASSVWDLANGELFFGEGSRLTVL.

V is TRBV6-5 and J is TRBJ2-2; D might be TRBD1 (6 bases). The CDR3 covers 13 residues. Trimming left V 7 bases short and J 7 bases short, with 13 bases between. CDR1 is MNHEY, CDR2 SVGAGI, per germline. In DNA form, the CDR3 reads TGTGCCAGCACCAGGGGAAGGATCGGGGAGCTGTTTTTT. As protein: CASTRGRIGELFF.

The gene calls are TRBV23-1 and TRBJ1-5; D gene ambiguous. TRBV23-1 is assigned to the ORF class and has an uncertain function. Trimming removed 3 bases at V and 7 bases at J, with 13 bases between. CDR3 length: 14 residues. The CDR3 spells CASSHGIFGQPQHF. The CDR3, as DNA: TGCGCCAGCAGTCATGGCATATTCGGGCAGCCCCAGCATTTT.

This clone showed up just once. This chain links TRBV13 with TRBJ2-6; 11 bases match TRBD2. CDR3 size: 18 residues. V shed 4 bases, J shed 1 base, and the junction held 6 bases outside the gene matches. The germline V gene encodes CDR1 PRHDT and CDR2 FYEKMQ (reference sequence). The CDR3 DNA follows: TGTGCCAGCAGCTCTACTAGCGGGAGTTTTTCTGGGGCCAACGTCCTGACTTTC. The encoded protein is CASSSTSGSFSGANVLTF.

The chain uses TRBV10-3 and TRBJ2-7, with TRBD1 matching 8 bases. This CDR3 contains 14 residues. V trimming: 2 bases; J trimming: 7 bases; junction bases outside the gene matches: 7. The germline CDR1 and CDR2 sequences are ENHRY and SYGVKD. CDR3 bases: TGTGCCATCAGTGAGCGGCAGGGGGCGAATGAGCAGTACTTC. Residues: CAISERQGANEQYF.

The J gene is TRBJ2-7, the V gene TRBV7-9; no reliable D call. Germline CDR1 reads SEHNR; CDR2 reads FQNEAQ (reference sequence). CDR3 length equals 12 residues. The germline V and J ends were trimmed by 5 bases and 0 bases, with 5 bases remaining between them. The CDR3 DNA is TGTGCCAGCAGCCTAATCTCCTACGAGCAGTACTTC. It encodes CASSLISYEQYF.

This chain joins TRBV9 and TRBJ2-1; 8 nucleotides align to TRBD2. This CDR3 region has 16 residues. Per the germline V gene, CDR1 is SGDLS and CDR2 is YYNGEE. With V trimmed by 4 bases and J by 8 bases, 14 bases remained unmatched. This CDR3 reads CASSTQAGAVLYEQFF. The CDR3 DNA reads TGTGCCAGCAGCACTCAAGCGGGAGCGGTATTATATGAGCAGTTCTTC.

The rearrangement joins TRBV6-5 to TRBJ2-7; D ambiguous. The CDR3 has 13 residues. In germline, CDR1 is MNHEY, CDR2 SVGAGI. The germline V and J ends were trimmed by 2 bases and 6 bases, with 11 bases remaining between them. The CDR3 is CASSYNFRSEQYF. The CDR3 DNA is TGTGCCAGCAGTTACAATTTTAGGAGCGAGCAGTACTTC.

The chain combines TRBV7-2 with TRBJ1-5; 11 nucleotides line up with TRBD1. This CDR3 spans 15 amino acids. After removal of 5 bases from V and 6 bases from J, the junction contained 6 bases not matched to a gene. CDR1 SGHTA and CDR2 FQGNSA come from the germline V gene. DNA for the CDR3: TGTGCCAGCAGCATTGGACAGGGGGCGGTTCAGCCCCAGCATTTT. Residues: CASSIGQGAVQPQHF.

The chain carries TRBV29-1 and TRBJ1-2; D perhaps matches TRBD1 (6 bases). The germline V and J ends were trimmed by 1 base and 4 bases, with 19 bases remaining between them. The CDR3 loop spans 16 amino acids. Germline V lookup: CDR1 SQVTM, CDR2 ANQGSEA. CDR3 DNA: TGCAGCGTTGAAGGGACAGCCCTCGAAAGTGGCTATGGCTACACCTTC. It encodes CSVEGTALESGYGYTF. The variable domain in full, with the rest retrieved from reference TRBV29-1 and TRBJ1-2, is SAVISQKPSRDICQRGTSLTIQCQVDSQVTMMFWYRQQPGQSLTLIATANQGSEATYESGFVIDKFPISRPNLTFSTLTVSNMSPEDSSIYLCSVEGTALESGYGYTFGSGTRLTVV.

This clone was picked up many times. The chain combines TRBV23-1 with TRBJ1-1; D uncertain. TRBV23-1 falls under the ORF class, with uncertain function. The CDR3 is 12 amino acids. Trimming took 4 bases from V and 3 from J, leaving 6 bases between them. For the CDR3, the DNA is TGCGCCAGCAGTCGCCAGGACACTGAAGCTTTCTTT. Encoded protein: CASSRQDTEAFF.

This chain connects TRBV30 to TRBJ2-3; TRBD2 matches at 9 bases. The CDR3 is 16 amino acids. Germline CDR1 reads GTSNPN; CDR2 reads SVGIG (reference sequence). The trim removed 0 bases at V and 1 base at J, leaving 5 bases unmatched. In DNA form, the CDR3 reads TGTGCCTGGAGTGTAGGGGCTAGCGGGGGCACAGATACGCAGTATTTT. Encoded protein: CAWSVGASGGTDTQYF.

This clone was recorded many times. The same CDR3 is also encoded by other DNA sequences in this sample. V is TRBV18 and J is TRBJ1-3; the D is unclear. CDR1 and CDR2 (germline): KGHSH, LQKENI. The CDR3 totals 15 residues. Between the trimmed V and J ends, which lost 3 bases and 0 bases, there was a span of 9 bases. CDR3 region: CASSPGPGSGNTIYF. Written as DNA, the CDR3 is TGTGCCAGCTCACCCGGTCCCGGCTCTGGAAACACCATATATTTT.

The chain joins TRBV7-9 to TRBJ2-1; D may be TRBD1 (5 bases). Deletions cut 1 base from V and 15 bases from J, with 13 bases between. Germline V lookup: CDR1 SEHNR, CDR2 FQNEAQ (reference sequence). The CDR3 spans 12 residues. The CDR3 DNA sequence: TGTGCCAGCAGCTTAGGGGGCACGATGTGGTTCTTC. This codes for CASSLGGTMWFF.

This rearrangement joins TRBV30 to TRBJ1-1; a weak D match, TRBD1 (6 bases). The CDR3 covers 12 residues. Germline V gene sequence: CDR1 GTSNPN, CDR2 SVGIG (reference sequence). With 4 bases removed from V and 4 bases from J, the gap between germline ends came to 10 bases. CDR3 in amino acids: CAWTDRSTEAFF. The DNA of the CDR3 is TGTGCCTGGACTGACAGGAGCACTGAAGCTTTCTTT.

The chain couples TRBV4-1 to TRBJ1-5; D uncertain. Germline V lookup: CDR1 MGHRA, CDR2 YSYEKL. V was pared by 3 bases and J by 9 bases, with 21 bases between. The CDR3 totals 16 residues. The CDR3 DNA reads TGCGCCAGCAGCCAGATGACCGGGAGACAAATTGGGCCCCAGCATTTT. It codes for CASSQMTGRQIGPQHF.

This sequence joins TRBV5-4 and TRBJ2-2; the D is unclear. Germline V CDR1 and CDR2: SGHNT, YYREEE (reference sequence). The CDR3 runs to 16 residues. Trimming pared 6 bases from V and 2 bases from J, leaving 17 bases between. The CDR3: CASNRLEPANTGELFF. CDR3 coding DNA: TGTGCCAGCAACCGCTTGGAGCCAGCTAACACCGGGGAGCTGTTTTTT.